This TCR beta chain was obtained from a study of identifying expanded T cells in peripheral blood. TCRdb's copy holds only in-frame clones and misses some; the assay was immunoSEQ multiplex PCR. In the table there are under 85,000 clones, over 80% of which are singletons. Material: blood. The receptor was derived from a person between 18 and 70 years old in good health.

The CDR3, as DNA: TGTGCCAGCAGTGAAGTTCTGGTGACGAACACTGAAGCTTTCTTT. Its protein is CASSEVLVTNTEAFF. The chain links TRBV6-1 to TRBJ1-1, with D hard to call. The length of the CDR3 is 15 residues. V lost 1 base to trimming and J lost 1 base, with 10 bases between them. Looked up from germline, CDR1 is MNHNS and CDR2 is SASEGT.